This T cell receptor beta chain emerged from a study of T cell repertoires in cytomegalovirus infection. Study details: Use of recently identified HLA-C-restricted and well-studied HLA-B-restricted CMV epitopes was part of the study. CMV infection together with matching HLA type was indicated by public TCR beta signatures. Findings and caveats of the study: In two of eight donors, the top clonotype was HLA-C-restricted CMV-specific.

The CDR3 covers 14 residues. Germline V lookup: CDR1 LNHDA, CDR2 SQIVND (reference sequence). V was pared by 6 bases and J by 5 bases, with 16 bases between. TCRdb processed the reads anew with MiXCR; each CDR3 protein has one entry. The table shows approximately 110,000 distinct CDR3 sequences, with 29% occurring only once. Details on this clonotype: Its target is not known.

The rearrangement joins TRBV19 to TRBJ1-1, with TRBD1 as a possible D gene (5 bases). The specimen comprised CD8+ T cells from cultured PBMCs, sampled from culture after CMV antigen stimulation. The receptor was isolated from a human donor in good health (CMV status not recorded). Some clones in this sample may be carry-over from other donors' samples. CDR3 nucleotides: TGTGCCAGTAGCCTCGGAGCAGGGCAGACTGAAGCTTTCTTT. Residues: CASSLGAGQTEAFF.